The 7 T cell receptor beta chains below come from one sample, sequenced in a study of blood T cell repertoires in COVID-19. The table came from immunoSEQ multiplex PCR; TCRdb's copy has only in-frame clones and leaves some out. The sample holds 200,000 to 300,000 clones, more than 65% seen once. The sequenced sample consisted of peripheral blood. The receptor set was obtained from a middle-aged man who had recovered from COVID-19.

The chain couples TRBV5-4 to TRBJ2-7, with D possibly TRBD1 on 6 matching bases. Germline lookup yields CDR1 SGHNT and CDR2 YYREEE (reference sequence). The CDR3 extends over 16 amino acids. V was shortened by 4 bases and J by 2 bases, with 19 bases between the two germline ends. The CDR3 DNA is TGTGCCAGCAGCCGGGGAACCGGGACAACTACCTACGAGCAGTACTTC. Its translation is CASSRGTGTTTYEQYF.

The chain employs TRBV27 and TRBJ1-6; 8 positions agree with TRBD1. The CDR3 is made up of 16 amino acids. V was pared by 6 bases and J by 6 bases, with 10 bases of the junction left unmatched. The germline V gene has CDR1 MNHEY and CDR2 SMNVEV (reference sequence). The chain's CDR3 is CASRSTGARRNSPLHF. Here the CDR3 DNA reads TGTGCCAGCAGATCGACAGGGGCTCGTCGTAATTCACCCCTCCACTTT.

The CDR3 loop reads CASSYLEQGSEQYF. CDR3 sequence (DNA): TGTGCCAGCAGTTACTTGGAACAGGGTTCCGAGCAGTACTTC. J is TRBJ2-7 and V is TRBV6-5; D is possibly TRBD1 (6 bases). V was pared by 1 base and J by 6 bases, with 13 bases between. Germline loops: CDR1 MNHEY, CDR2 SVGAGI. The CDR3 is 14 amino acids.

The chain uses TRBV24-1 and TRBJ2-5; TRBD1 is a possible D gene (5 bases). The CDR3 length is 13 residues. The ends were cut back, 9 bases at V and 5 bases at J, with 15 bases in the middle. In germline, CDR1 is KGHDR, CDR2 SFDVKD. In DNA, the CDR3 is TGTGCCACCCCTACTACCCGACAGGAGACCCAGTACTTC. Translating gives CATPTTRQETQYF.

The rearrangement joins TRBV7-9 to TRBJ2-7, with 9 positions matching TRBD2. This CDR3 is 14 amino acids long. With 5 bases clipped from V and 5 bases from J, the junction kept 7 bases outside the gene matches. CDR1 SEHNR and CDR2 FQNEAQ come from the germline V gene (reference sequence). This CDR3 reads CASSPLSGSDEQYF. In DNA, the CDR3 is TGTGCCAGCAGCCCACTTAGCGGGAGCGACGAGCAGTACTTC.

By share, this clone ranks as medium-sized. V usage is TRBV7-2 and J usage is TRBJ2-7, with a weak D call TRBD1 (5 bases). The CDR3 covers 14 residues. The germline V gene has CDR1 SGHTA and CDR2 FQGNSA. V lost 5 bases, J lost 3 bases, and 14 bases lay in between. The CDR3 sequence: CASSHGPGYYEQYF. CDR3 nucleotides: TGTGCCAGCAGCCACGGCCCAGGGTACTACGAGCAGTACTTC.

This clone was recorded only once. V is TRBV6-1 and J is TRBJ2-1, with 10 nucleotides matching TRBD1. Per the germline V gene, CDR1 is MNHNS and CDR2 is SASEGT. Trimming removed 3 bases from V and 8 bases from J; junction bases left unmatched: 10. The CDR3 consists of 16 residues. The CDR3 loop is CASSDWGQGLRDEQFF. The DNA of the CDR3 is TGTGCCAGCAGTGACTGGGGACAGGGGCTGAGGGATGAGCAGTTCTTC.